Below, one T cell receptor beta chain is given with its context. The antigen is not known. Time point meaning: week 23, last vaccination. Topical imiquimod was applied with each vaccine dose, which held 300 ug of mutant IDH1 20-mer peptide. Tumors from donors were new WHO grade 3 or 4 IDH1-mutant astrocytomas with ATRX loss. Generated by immunoSEQ multiplex PCR, the TCRdb table keeps only in-frame clones and is missing some. The data hold just over 65,000 clones, with under 90% observed a single time. The data were obtained in a study of a mutant IDH1 vaccine in newly diagnosed glioma. The overall study: Beginning 4-6 weeks after radiotherapy alone, or with temozolomide cycles, vaccination took place. Former treatment meant radiotherapy, temozolomide, or both; the majority had gotten both.

This CDR3 has 17 amino acids. The germline CDR1 and CDR2 sequences are SGHRS and YFSETQ. V was clipped by 4 bases and J by 1 base; unmatched bases: 10. Study-wide results and caveats: Apparently, pseudoprogression bore no relation to changes among the top peripheral T cell clonotypes.

The chain employs TRBV5-1 and TRBJ2-2; 7 positions agree with TRBD2. The TCR was taken from a man aged 18 to 30 with glioma. The input for sequencing was PBMCs, taken from a glioma patient whose treatment included an IDH1 peptide vaccine. The chain's CDR3 is CASSNYPSGVNTGELFF. CDR3 bases: TGCGCCAGCAGCAATTACCCCAGCGGGGTGAACACCGGGGAGCTGTTTTTT.